In this sample, the clone carrying this T cell receptor (beta chain) turned up many times. The data are from a study of beta chain features in type 1 diabetes. Sequenced material consisted of expressed TCRB transcripts (all of the isolated RNA was reverse transcribed). Data came from immunoSEQ multiplex PCR; TCRdb stores just in-frame clones and leaves some out. The sample records roughly 300,000 clones, 12% to 15% being singletons. This clonotype originated in a man in his thirties or forties in good health. The sequenced material came from central memory CD4+ T cells from blood.

The CDR3 is CASSAFGGRKVDTQYF. The CDR3 DNA follows: TGTGCCAGCAGCGCCTTTGGCGGGAGGAAGGTAGATACGCAGTATTTT. This chain joins TRBV6-4 and TRBJ2-3; 8 positions agree with TRBD2. In germline, CDR1 is MRHNA, CDR2 SNTAGT. J lost 5 bases, V lost 6 bases, and 13 bases had no gene match. This CDR3 region has 16 residues.